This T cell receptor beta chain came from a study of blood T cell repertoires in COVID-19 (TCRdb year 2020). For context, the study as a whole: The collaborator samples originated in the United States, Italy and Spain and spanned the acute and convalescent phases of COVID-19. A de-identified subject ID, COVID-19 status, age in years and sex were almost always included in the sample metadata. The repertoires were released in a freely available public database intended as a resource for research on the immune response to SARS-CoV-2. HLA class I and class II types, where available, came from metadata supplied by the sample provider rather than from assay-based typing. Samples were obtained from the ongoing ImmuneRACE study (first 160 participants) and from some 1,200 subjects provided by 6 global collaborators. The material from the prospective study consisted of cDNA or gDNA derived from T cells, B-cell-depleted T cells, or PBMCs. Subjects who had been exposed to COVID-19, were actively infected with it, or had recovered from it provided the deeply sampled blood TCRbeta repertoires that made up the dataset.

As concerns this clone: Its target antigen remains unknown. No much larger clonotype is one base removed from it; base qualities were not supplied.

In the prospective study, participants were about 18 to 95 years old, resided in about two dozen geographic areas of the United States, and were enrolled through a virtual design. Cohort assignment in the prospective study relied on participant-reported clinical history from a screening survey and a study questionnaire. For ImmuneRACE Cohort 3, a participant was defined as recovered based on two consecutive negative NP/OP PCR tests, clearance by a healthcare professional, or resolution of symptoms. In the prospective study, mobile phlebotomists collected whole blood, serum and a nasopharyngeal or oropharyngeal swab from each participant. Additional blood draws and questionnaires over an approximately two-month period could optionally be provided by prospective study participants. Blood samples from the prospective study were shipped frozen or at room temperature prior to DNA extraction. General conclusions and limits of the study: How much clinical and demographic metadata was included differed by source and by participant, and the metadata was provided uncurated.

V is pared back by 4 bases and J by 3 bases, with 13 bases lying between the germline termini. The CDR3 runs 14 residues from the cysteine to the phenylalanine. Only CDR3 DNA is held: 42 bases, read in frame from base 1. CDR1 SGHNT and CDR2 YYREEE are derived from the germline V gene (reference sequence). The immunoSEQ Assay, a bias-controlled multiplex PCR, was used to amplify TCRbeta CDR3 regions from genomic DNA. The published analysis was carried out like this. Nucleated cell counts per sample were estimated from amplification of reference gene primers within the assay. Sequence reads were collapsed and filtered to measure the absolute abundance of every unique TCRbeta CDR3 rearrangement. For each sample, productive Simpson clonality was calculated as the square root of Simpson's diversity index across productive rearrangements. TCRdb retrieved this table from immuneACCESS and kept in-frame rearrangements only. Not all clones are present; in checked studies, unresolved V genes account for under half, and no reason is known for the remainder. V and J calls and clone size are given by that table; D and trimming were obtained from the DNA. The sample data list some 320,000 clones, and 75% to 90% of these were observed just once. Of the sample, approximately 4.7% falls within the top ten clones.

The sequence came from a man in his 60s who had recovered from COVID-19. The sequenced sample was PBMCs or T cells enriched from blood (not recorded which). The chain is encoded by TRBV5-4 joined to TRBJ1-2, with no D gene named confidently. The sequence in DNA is TGTGCCAGCAGCCTAGAAACATCGTACTATGGCTACACCTTC. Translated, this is CASSLETSYYGYTF.